This entry is about one T cell receptor (beta chain). Its matching antigen is unknown. Naive CD4+ T cells were purified with Tregs depleted by CD25. Study-level findings and limits: Tumor-infiltrating Treg TCR alpha and beta sequences overlapped most with tumor naive CD4+ T cells, then blood naive.

Looked up from germline, CDR1 is SQVTM and CDR2 is ANQGSEA. The CDR3 length is 12 residues. After constant-region reverse-primer amplification, full-length variable regions underwent semi-nested PCR with Nested Universal Primer A. TCRdb re-analysed the 5' RACE reads in MiXCR, keeping a single row per CDR3 protein. Here the sample spans roughly 8,200 distinct CDR3 sequences, 68% being singletons. This clonotype was obtained from a female donor with breast cancer. The rearrangement links TRBV29-1 to TRBJ2-5, with D possibly called TRBD1 or TRBD2 (6 bases each). The sequenced material came from tumor-infiltrating naive CD4+ T cells sorted from the breast tumor. Subset meaning: naive CD4+ T cells, CD4+CD45RA+CD25-. The chain's CDR3 is CGGKQGQETQYF. CDR3 in DNA: TGCGGCGGGAAACAGGGTCAAGAGACCCAGTACTTC.